The text below deals with one TCR beta chain. Its target is unknown. This sample was included in a study of T cell responses to AZD1222 COVID-19 vaccine. Regarding the study as a whole: White British ancestry dominated among donors, who included more females, and clonal diversity was possibly underestimated. The reported proportion of spike-specific TCRs targeting unmutated variant regions was nearly half. CD4 TCRs associated with vaccination spanned spike, dominating at 160-218 and 743-854.

This table comes from immunoSEQ multiplex PCR, and its TCRdb copy is limited to in-frame clones, with some not included. The table lists about 99,000 clones, around 94% of them singletons, with 10% to 15% in the top ten. CDR3 size: 13 residues. Germline-derived CDR1 and CDR2 are LNHDA and SQIVND (reference sequence). Between the trimmed V and J ends, which lost 1 base and 7 bases, there was a span of 10 bases. This clonotype was obtained from an adult in good health. V and J are TRBV19 and TRBJ1-1; D uncertain. Sequencing used peripheral blood, obtained on day 0 of AZD1222 vaccination. The chain's CDR3 is CASSIVKESEAFF. The CDR3 DNA reads TGTGCCAGTAGTATAGTAAAAGAGAGTGAAGCTTTCTTT.